Sequencing of this T cell receptor (beta chain) was carried out in a study of cytomegalovirus exposure and HLA in healthy donors. Study-level results: The study flagged some 170 TCR beta chains as cytomegalovirus-associated. Previously analyzed data showed that most TCR beta V segments were productive at a frequency of about 90% or about 30%.

Note on this clone: Its matching antigen is unknown. The sample carries other DNA sequences with the same CDR3.

PCR used 60 Vbeta primers and 13 Jbeta primers. Here immunoSEQ multiplex PCR was the method, and the copy in TCRdb shows in-frame clones only, minus some. The table has roughly 150,000 clones, 65% to 80% seen once. The CDR3 is 11 amino acids. V was clipped by 3 bases and J by 2 bases, with 2 bases between them. Germline loops: CDR1 SGHRS, CDR2 YFSETQ. This TCR was recovered from a young man in good health and CMV-seropositive. The sequenced sample was PBMCs. The rearrangement links TRBV5-1 to TRBJ2-5, with D unresolved. The CDR3 loop reads CASSSQETQYF. For the CDR3, the DNA is TGCGCCAGCAGCTCACAAGAGACCCAGTACTTC.